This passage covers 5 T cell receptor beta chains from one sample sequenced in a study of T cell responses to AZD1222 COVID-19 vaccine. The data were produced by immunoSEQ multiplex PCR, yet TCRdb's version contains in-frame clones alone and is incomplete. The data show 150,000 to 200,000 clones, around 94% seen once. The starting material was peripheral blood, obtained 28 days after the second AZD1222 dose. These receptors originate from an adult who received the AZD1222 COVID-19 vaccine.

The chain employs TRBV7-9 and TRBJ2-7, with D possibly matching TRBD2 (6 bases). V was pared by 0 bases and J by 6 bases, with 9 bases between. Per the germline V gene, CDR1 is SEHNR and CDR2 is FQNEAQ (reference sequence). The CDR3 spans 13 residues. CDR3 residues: CASSLAGGTEQYF. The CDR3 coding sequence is TGTGCCAGCAGCTTAGCGGGCGGGACCGAGCAGTACTTC. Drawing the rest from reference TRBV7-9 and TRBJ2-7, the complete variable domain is DTGVSQNPRHKITKRGQNVTFRCDPISEHNRLYWYRQTLGQGPEFLTYFQNEAQLEKSRLLSDRFSAERPKGSFSTLEIQRTEQGDSAMYLCASSLAGGTEQYFGPGTRLTVT.

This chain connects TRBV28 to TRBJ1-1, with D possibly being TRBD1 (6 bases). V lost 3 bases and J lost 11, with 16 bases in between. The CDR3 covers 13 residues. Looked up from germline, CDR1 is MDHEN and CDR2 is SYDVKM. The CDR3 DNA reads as TGTGCCAGCAGTTTTAAGCAGGGGCTGTCGGCTTTCTTT. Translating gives CASSFKQGLSAFF.

CDR3 loop: CASSQSHSGRDHTEAFF. The CDR3 coding sequence is TGTGCCAGCTCACAATCGCATTCCGGGAGGGATCACACTGAAGCTTTCTTT. The V call is TRBV18, the J call TRBJ1-1; D gene uncertain. Trimming cost V 4 bases and J 3 bases, with 21 bases left between them. Germline lookup yields CDR1 KGHSH and CDR2 LQKENI. CDR3 length equals 17 residues.

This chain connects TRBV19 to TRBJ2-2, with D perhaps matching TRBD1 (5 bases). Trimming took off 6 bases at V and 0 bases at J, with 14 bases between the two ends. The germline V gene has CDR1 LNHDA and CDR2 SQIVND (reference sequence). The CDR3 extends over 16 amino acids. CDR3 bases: TGTGCCAGTAGCAAATGGACAAGTGCGAACACCGGGGAGCTGTTTTTT. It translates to CASSKWTSANTGELFF.

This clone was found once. This chain's CDR3 is CASSAGTGPGQPQHF. The CDR3, as DNA: TGTGCCAGCTCAGCCGGGACAGGGCCTGGGCAGCCCCAGCATTTT. The chain uses TRBV18 and TRBJ1-5; TRBD1 aligns across 9 bases. The CDR3 contains 15 residues. Germline CDR1 is KGHSH and CDR2 is LQKENI. The junction had 9 bases not matched to a gene; V was cut back by 5 bases and J by 7 bases.